These 8 T cell receptor beta chains were all obtained from the same sample, sequenced in a study of spatial heterogeneity in lung cancer. TCRdb passed the 5' RACE reads through MiXCR, listing each CDR3 protein once. The sample holds tens of thousands of distinct CDR3 sequences, roughly 5% seen once. Sample time point: sample taken at primary tumor resection. Sequencing covered unsorted whole RNA taken from tumor, nontumor lung or frozen PBMC. Sequencing was performed on PBMCs, taken at surgery. These receptors were collected from a female donor with early-stage non-small cell lung cancer.

This clonotype was observed many times. The rearrangement joins TRBV20-1 to TRBJ2-7; the match to TRBD1 covers 10 bases. Germline V gene lookup returns CDR1 DFQATT and CDR2 SNEGSKA (reference sequence). This CDR3 comprises 13 residues. V shed 6 bases, J shed 3 bases, and the junction held 5 bases outside the gene matches. DNA for the CDR3: TGCAGTGCCGAGGGACAGGGGATCTACGAGCAGTACTTC. Residues: CSAEGQGIYEQYF.

Ten or more counts support this clonotype. The chain has TRBV30 and TRBJ1-1; the D gene is possibly TRBD1 (5 bases). Germline V gene lookup returns CDR1 GTSNPN and CDR2 SVGIG (reference sequence). The CDR3 runs to 11 residues. V was trimmed by 5 bases and J by 11 bases, leaving 15 bases between them. The CDR3 region has the DNA TGTGCCTGGTCCAGGGAAGGATCCGCTTTCTTT. Its protein product is CAWSREGSAFF.

This clonotype was seen a few times. The rearrangement links TRBV20-1 to TRBJ1-4; the D is unclear. The germline V gene has CDR1 DFQATT and CDR2 SNEGSKA (reference sequence). V dropped 5 bases and J dropped 7 bases, with 17 bases sitting between them. The CDR3 loop spans 14 amino acids. The CDR3 sequence is CSAPDSLGREKLFF. For the CDR3, the DNA is TGCAGTGCTCCGGACTCTCTTGGGCGTGAAAAACTGTTTTTT.

Regarding this clonotype: It may be a read error: a sequence one base away is much more abundant. Written as DNA, the CDR3 is TGTGCCAGCACCCCACTGGCGGGAGATAATTCACCCCTCCACTTT. The encoded protein is CASTPLAGDNSPLHF. The chain is built from TRBV28 and TRBJ1-6; D is undetermined. Trimming removed 7 bases from V and 5 bases from J, with 15 bases in between. CDR3 length: 15 residues. The germline V gene has CDR1 MDHEN and CDR2 SYDVKM.

This chain links TRBV5-1 with TRBJ2-1; D tentatively reads TRBD1 or TRBD2 (5 bases each). Trimming stripped 4 bases from V and 3 bases from J, with 20 bases between. This CDR3 region has 17 residues. Looked up from germline, CDR1 is SGHRS and CDR2 is YFSETQ. The CDR3 sequence: CASSGSKVGVDYNEQFF. The CDR3 region has the DNA TGCGCCAGCAGCGGATCTAAAGTGGGGGTTGACTACAATGAGCAGTTCTTC.

This clonotype was observed at least ten times. V and J are TRBV7-8 and TRBJ2-2; D remains ambiguous. The CDR3 contains 15 residues. The V gene's germline CDR1 is SGHVS and CDR2 FQNEAQ. The V end was cut by 2 bases, the J end by 1 base, with 8 bases between. CDR3: CASSLLSQNTGELFF. CDR3 coding DNA: TGTGCCAGCAGCTTACTTTCCCAGAACACCGGGGAGCTGTTTTTT.

A few counts support this clonotype. The CDR3 DNA reads TGTGCCAGCAGCCCCCGATTTAGCAGGGGACCCGTGGGGTACAATGAGCAGTTCTTC. It specifies CASSPRFSRGPVGYNEQFF. This sequence joins TRBV7-9 and TRBJ2-1, with a possible D match to TRBD1 (6 bases). The germline V and J ends were trimmed by 5 bases and 4 bases, with 27 bases remaining between them. The CDR3 is 19 residues long. Germline CDR1 reads SEHNR; CDR2 reads FQNEAQ (reference sequence).

This clonotype was recorded many times. V and J are TRBV12-3 or TRBV12-4 and TRBJ2-2, with D perhaps TRBD1 (6 bases). This CDR3 region has 15 residues. The germline V and J ends were trimmed by 4 bases and 3 bases, with 12 bases remaining between them. In DNA, the CDR3 is TGTGCCAGCAGTTGGGGGCGGACGTACACCGGGGAGCTGTTTTTT. Amino acids: CASSWGRTYTGELFF.